This T cell receptor (beta chain) comes out of a study of blood T cell repertoires in COVID-19. Looked up from germline, CDR1 is SGHDT and CDR2 is YYEEEE. After removal of 6 bases from V and 3 bases from J, the junction contained 14 bases not matched to a gene. The CDR3 has 16 amino acids. This table comes from immunoSEQ multiplex PCR, and its TCRdb copy is limited to in-frame clones, with some not included. The sample includes more than 100,000 clones, around 82% of them seen just once. The sequenced sample was peripheral blood. This sequence originates from a man between 60 and 70 years old with acute or convalescent COVID-19. The V and J genes are TRBV5-6 and TRBJ1-2; TRBD1 aligns across 7 bases. The CDR3 sequence is CASIPKQGMRDYGYTF. The CDR3 DNA sequence: TGTGCCAGCATACCGAAACAGGGGATGAGGGACTATGGCTACACCTTC.